Below, 32 T cell receptor beta chains from the same sample are listed, as sequenced in a study of blood T cell repertoires in COVID-19. Sequenced by immunoSEQ multiplex PCR; TCRdb stores in-frame clones only, minus some. The sample records approximately 70,000 clones, about four fifths being singletons. Sample: peripheral blood. These receptor sequences come from a woman over 75 with active or convalescent COVID-19.

The genes are TRBV5-1 and TRBJ1-1, with TRBD1 matching 8 bases. J gave up 4 bases and V 6 bases, and 8 bases lay outside the gene matches. CDR3 length: 14 residues. In germline, CDR1 is SGHRS, CDR2 YFSETQ. The CDR3 bases are TGCGCCAGCAAACCGACAGGGGTGGGCACTGAAGCTTTCTTT. This sequence encodes CASKPTGVGTEAFF.

This clone was observed at least ten times. This chain connects TRBV28 to TRBJ2-5; TRBD1 agrees at 7 bases. The trim removed 4 bases at V and 4 bases at J, leaving 6 bases unmatched. Looked up from germline, CDR1 is MDHEN and CDR2 is SYDVKM. The CDR3 consists of 14 residues. The CDR3 loop is CASSSTTGRETQYF. As DNA, the CDR3 is TGTGCCAGCAGTTCAACGACAGGGAGAGAGACCCAGTACTTC.

This clone was seen just once. The genes are TRBV21-1 and TRBJ1-3; TRBD1, as called in the table, went unchecked against the DNA. TRBV21-1 is deemed a pseudogene. CDR3 length: 18 residues. The chain's CDR3 is CASRHLPDDKHAGNTIYF. Written as DNA, the CDR3 is TGTGCCAGCAGACACTTACCAGACGACAAGCATGCTGGAAACACCATATATTTT.

The rearrangement uses TRBV4-3 and TRBJ1-4; D not resolved. V was trimmed by 5 bases and J by 3 bases, leaving 16 bases between them. The CDR3 has 16 residues. The germline gives CDR1 LGHNA, CDR2 YSLEER. In nucleotides, the CDR3 is TGCGCCAGCAGCTATAATCAGGTTCGGTCTAATGAAAAACTGTTTTTT. This gives the protein CASSYNQVRSNEKLFF.

This rearrangement joins TRBV27 to TRBJ2-7; D remains ambiguous. This CDR3 region has 13 residues. Germline CDR1 reads MNHEY; CDR2 reads SMNVEV (reference sequence). With 8 bases removed from V and 4 bases from J, the gap between germline ends came to 15 bases. The CDR3 loop reads CASRLTGFYEQYF. CDR3 in DNA: TGTGCCAGCCGACTGACTGGATTTTACGAGCAGTACTTC.

The chain links TRBV5-6 to TRBJ1-2, with 7 nucleotides matching TRBD1. This CDR3 contains 13 residues. V was clipped by 2 bases and J by 6 bases; unmatched bases: 4. CDR1 is SGHDT and CDR2 is YYEEEE in the germline V gene. The CDR3 loop is CASSFDRADGYTF. The CDR3 DNA sequence: TGTGCCAGCAGCTTTGACAGGGCGGATGGCTACACCTTC.

This clone was detected only a few times. The V and J genes are TRBV5-6 and TRBJ1-3; the D gene is possibly TRBD1 (6 bases). CDR1 is SGHDT, CDR2 YYEEEE, per germline. There are 17 residues in the CDR3. Trimming cost V 2 bases and J 2 bases, with 17 bases left between them. CDR3 nucleotide sequence: TGTGCCAGCAGCTTAACCTACAGGGATCCGCCTGGAAACACCATATATTTT. Translated, it gives CASSLTYRDPPGNTIYF.

V and J are TRBV6-5 and TRBJ2-7, with TRBD1 matching 10 bases. CDR3 length: 14 residues. CDR1 is MNHEY and CDR2 is SVGAGI in the germline V gene. The junction had 4 bases not matched to a gene; V was cut back by 6 bases and J by 2 bases. CDR3 loop: CASRTGGSPYEQYF. The DNA of the CDR3 is TGTGCCAGCAGGACAGGGGGCTCCCCCTACGAGCAGTACTTC.

CDR3: CASRRTGNYGYTF. The CDR3 bases are TGTGCCAGCAGGAGAACAGGGAACTATGGCTACACCTTC. The rearrangement uses TRBV12-3 or TRBV12-4 and TRBJ1-2; a weak D match, TRBD1 (6 bases). The CDR3 extends over 13 amino acids. Trimming stripped 6 bases from V and 2 bases from J, with 10 bases between.

This clone was observed a handful of times. J is TRBJ2-7 and V is TRBV5-6, with D unresolved. Trimming took 1 base from V and 7 from J, leaving 12 bases between them. CDR1 SGHDT and CDR2 YYEEEE come from the germline V gene. This CDR3 spans 13 amino acids. In DNA form, the CDR3 reads TGTGCCAGCAGCTTGTATCTAAGTGTGGAGCAGTACTTC. This translates into CASSLYLSVEQYF.

The chain couples TRBV10-3 to TRBJ1-5; D is possibly TRBD1 (5 bases). Trimming removed 0 bases at V and 2 bases at J, with 11 bases between. Germline assignment: CDR1 ENHRY and CDR2 SYGVKD. There are 16 residues in the CDR3. The CDR3: CAISESGTGGNQPQHF. The CDR3 DNA sequence: TGTGCCATCAGTGAGTCGGGGACGGGGGGCAATCAGCCCCAGCATTTT.

The V and J genes are TRBV3-1 (or the pseudogene TRBV3-2) and TRBJ2-5; tentative D call: TRBD2 (6 bases). CDR1 and CDR2 (germline): LGHDT, YNNKEL (reference sequence). Trimming left V 6 bases short and J 5 bases short, with 13 bases between. The CDR3 has 13 amino acids. CDR3 in DNA: TGTGCCAGCAGACCCCCTAGCGACGAGACCCAGTACTTC. This sequence encodes CASRPPSDETQYF.

CDR3 nucleotides: TGTGCCAGCAGTGAGACTCGCTCTGGAAACACCATATATTTT. This encodes CASSETRSGNTIYF. This chain links TRBV2 with TRBJ1-3; the D is unclear. Germline loops: CDR1 SNHLY, CDR2 FYNNEI. V shed 3 bases and J shed 0 bases, with 6 bases lying between them. The CDR3 is 14 residues long. The whole variable domain, filled in from reference TRBV2 and TRBJ1-3, reads EPEVTQTPSHQVTQMGQEVILRCVPISNHLYFYWYRQILGQKVEFLVSFYNNEISEKSEIFDDQFSVERPDGSNFTLKIRSTKLEDSAMYFCASSETRSGNTIYFGEGSWLTVV.

Here the CDR3 DNA reads TGTGCCAGCAGCTTAGTGGTCTATACTCAAGAGACCCAGTACTTC. Encoded protein: CASSLVVYTQETQYF. The chain recombines TRBV11-2 with TRBJ2-5; the D is unclear. V was pared by 1 base and J by 2 bases, with 11 bases between. CDR1 SGHAT and CDR2 FQNNGV come from the germline V gene. The CDR3 sequence is 15 residues long.

This rearrangement joins TRBV7-8 to TRBJ1-2, with 7 positions matching TRBD1. With V trimmed by 5 bases and J by 1 base, 4 bases remained unmatched. The CDR3 has 14 residues. Germline CDR1 and CDR2: SGHVS and FQNEAQ. The CDR3 sequence is CASSPGTVNYGYTF. CDR3 sequence (DNA): TGTGCCAGCAGCCCCGGGACAGTTAACTATGGCTACACCTTC.

This chain uses TRBV29-1 with TRBJ2-3; 7 bases agree with TRBD2. Losses at the gene ends were 4 bases for V and 0 bases for J; bases not matched to a gene: 13. The CDR3 is 17 amino acids. Germline CDR1 SQVTM, CDR2 ANQGSEA. The CDR3 sequence: CSVVGGTLVASTDTQYF. DNA for the CDR3: TGCAGCGTTGTCGGGGGGACTTTAGTAGCTAGCACAGATACGCAGTATTTT.

This clone was observed once. The chain recombines TRBV5-1 with TRBJ2-1; 11 bases align to TRBD2. V was pared by 4 bases and J by 9 bases, with 15 bases of the junction left unmatched. Per the germline V gene, CDR1 is SGHRS and CDR2 is YFSETQ. The CDR3 spans 17 residues. CDR3 region: CASSTGVAGGPWGEQFF. The CDR3 region has the DNA TGCGCCAGCAGCACGGGGGTAGCGGGAGGGCCCTGGGGTGAGCAGTTCTTC.

The rearrangement links TRBV4-1 to TRBJ1-6, with D unclear. Trimming stripped 3 bases from V and 5 bases from J, with 14 bases between. Per germline, CDR1 MGHRA and CDR2 YSYEKL. This CDR3 has 16 residues. CDR3 nucleotide sequence: TGCGCCAGCAGCCACCCGGGGATCTGGGATAATTCACCCCTCCACTTT. It is translated as CASSHPGIWDNSPLHF.

The chain uses TRBV28 and TRBJ2-2; weak D call: TRBD1 (6 bases). This CDR3 contains 15 residues. V was cut by 2 bases and J by 5 bases, with 12 bases left in between. The germline V gene has CDR1 MDHEN and CDR2 SYDVKM. The CDR3 loop reads CASSLPGTQTGELFF. The CDR3 DNA follows: TGTGCCAGCAGTTTACCCGGGACACAGACCGGGGAGCTGTTTTTT.

This chain joins TRBV7-2 and TRBJ2-7; weak D call: TRBD2 (6 bases). The CDR3 totals 18 residues. Germline-derived CDR1 and CDR2 are SGHTA and FQGNSA. Deletions cut 1 base from V and 2 bases from J, with 21 bases between. In DNA, the CDR3 is TGTGCCAGCAGCTTAGTCCCAATTGGGAGGACTGCAACCTACGAGCAGTACTTC. Its protein product is CASSLVPIGRTATYEQYF.

The rearrangement joins TRBV11-3 to TRBJ1-6; 7 bases agree with TRBD1. Germline loops: CDR1 SGHNT, CDR2 YENEEA. CDR3 length equals 12 residues. After removal of 9 bases from V and 9 bases from J, the junction contained 5 bases not matched to a gene. The CDR3, as DNA: TGTGCCAGTTCGCACAGGGGTTCACCCCTCCACTTT. It encodes CASSHRGSPLHF.

V usage is TRBV7-2 and J usage is TRBJ1-4, with D uncertain. Germline CDR1 is SGHTA and CDR2 is FQGNSA. The CDR3 sequence is 14 residues long. The V gene lost 5 bases and the J gene lost 7 bases, with 14 bases spanning the gap. CDR3 sequence reads: CASSPAGISEKLFF. The CDR3 DNA follows: TGTGCCAGCAGCCCTGCGGGCATTAGTGAAAAACTGTTTTTT.

Concerning this clone itself: This specimen includes other DNA sequences encoding the same CDR3. V usage is TRBV29-1 and J usage is TRBJ2-7, with D possibly being TRBD1 (5 bases). Germline values: CDR1 SQVTM, CDR2 ANQGSEA. The CDR3 runs to 13 residues. Trimming took 4 bases from V and 5 from J, leaving 15 bases between them. This chain's CDR3 is CSVAQVLLDEQYF. The CDR3 DNA reads TGCAGCGTTGCACAGGTTTTGCTCGACGAGCAGTACTTC.

The J gene is TRBJ2-7, the V gene TRBV19; possibly TRBD1 for D (6 bases). The CDR3 runs 14 residues. Trimming took off 3 bases at V and 0 bases at J, with 9 bases between the two ends. Germline CDR1 is LNHDA and CDR2 is SQIVND (reference sequence). Here the CDR3 DNA reads TGTGCCAGTAGTATGGGGACATTCTCCTACGAGCAGTACTTC. Encoded protein: CASSMGTFSYEQYF.

The chain recombines TRBV30 with TRBJ2-1; D gene ambiguous. The CDR3 spans 12 residues. Trimming took off 7 bases at V and 2 bases at J, with 9 bases between the two ends. Germline assignment: CDR1 GTSNPN and CDR2 SVGIG (reference sequence). CDR3 coding DNA: TGTGCCTCCAACTTGGCCTACAATGAGCAGTTCTTC. Translated, it gives CASNLAYNEQFF.

This chain links TRBV5-6 with TRBJ2-3, with TRBD2 matching over 8 bases. The V segment lost 0 bases and the J segment 3 bases; nucleotides outside the gene matches: 6. The germline V gene encodes CDR1 SGHDT and CDR2 YYEEEE. CDR3 length: 16 amino acids. For the CDR3, the DNA is TGTGCCAGCAGCTTGGTGTCTAGCGGGCTTACAGATACGCAGTATTTT. Protein: CASSLVSSGLTDTQYF.

V usage is TRBV7-3 and J usage is TRBJ1-5; possible D gene TRBD1, 6 bases. The germline gives CDR1 SGHTA, CDR2 FQGTGA. The V and J ends lost 4 bases and 0 bases respectively, with 19 bases between them. This CDR3 is built from 18 residues. DNA for the CDR3: TGTGCCAGCAGCTCACCTTCAACCGACAGGAATAGCAATCAGCCCCAGCATTTT. It codes for CASSSPSTDRNSNQPQHF.

The CDR3 spells CASGQGVSYEQYF. The CDR3 region has the DNA TGTGCTAGTGGGCAAGGAGTTTCCTACGAGCAGTACTTC. This chain links TRBV12-5 with TRBJ2-7; D gene unclear. Trimming shortened V by 6 bases and J by 1 base, and 10 bases separated the two germline ends. Germline-derived CDR1 and CDR2 are LGHNT and FRNRAP. The CDR3 is 13 residues long.

The chain employs TRBV7-8 and TRBJ2-5; D ambiguous. This CDR3 has 16 residues. From germline, CDR1 is SGHVS and CDR2 FQNEAQ. With 5 bases removed from V and 1 base from J, the gap between germline ends came to 17 bases. CDR3 coding DNA: TGTGCCAGCAGCGTAAAACTCCTAGAAAGCCAAGAGACCCAGTACTTC. This translates into CASSVKLLESQETQYF.

The gene calls are TRBV7-8 and TRBJ2-7; TRBD1 is a possible D gene (5 bases). The CDR3 is 14 amino acids. CDR1 is SGHVS and CDR2 is FQNEAQ in the germline V gene. V was cut by 0 bases and J by 3 bases, with 9 bases left in between. CDR3 loop: CASSLADTVYEQYF. CDR3 coding DNA: TGTGCCAGCAGCTTAGCGGACACAGTCTACGAGCAGTACTTC.

The chain employs TRBV29-1 and TRBJ2-1; D remains ambiguous. This CDR3 has 15 amino acids. V lost 7 bases to trimming and J lost 3 bases, with 19 bases between them. Germline lookup yields CDR1 SQVTM and CDR2 ANQGSEA. This CDR3 reads CSGRIGGVRYNEQFF. In DNA, the CDR3 is TGCAGCGGCCGGATTGGCGGAGTTCGCTACAATGAGCAGTTCTTC.

The rearrangement links TRBV7-2 to TRBJ1-2; TRBD1 matches 11 bases. Per germline, CDR1 SGHTA and CDR2 FQGNSA. This CDR3 is built from 14 residues. The V segment lost 5 bases and the J segment 6 bases; nucleotides outside the gene matches: 5. The CDR3 region is CASSQGQGANGYTF. The CDR3 DNA is TGTGCCAGCAGCCAAGGACAGGGGGCAAATGGCTACACCTTC.